This is a list of T cell receptor beta chains from one sample in a study of human thymus T cells. Using immunoSEQ multiplex PCR, the repertoire was profiled, and TCRdb retains in-frame clones only, with some absent. Here the sample spans 75,000 to 90,000 clones, nearly 98% being singletons. The material sequenced was thymus tissue. Receptor source: a boy younger than two with a congenital heart defect but otherwise immunologically healthy. CDR3s include the opening cysteine and the closing phenylalanine or tryptophan. The D gene is left open where the match is weak. A clone size is listed for some rows: how often the clone was seen (once, few, many), or a class if it is expanded.

D	size	V	J	CDR3	DNA
TRBD1	-	TRBV6-1	TRBJ2-1	CASSEVRDRTLRGSSYNEQFF	TGTGCCAGCAGTGAAGTTCGGGACAGGACCTTGCGGGGCAGCTCCTACAATGAGCAGTTCTTC
-	-	TRBV2	TRBJ1-2	CASSEPRVENYGYTF	TGTGCCAGCAGTGAACCCAGGGTAGAAAACTATGGCTACACCTTC
TRBD1	-	TRBV6-1	TRBJ1-2	CASRTGVYGYTF	TGTGCCAGCAGGACAGGGGTTTATGGCTACACCTTC
TRBD2	once	TRBV6-6	TRBJ2-7	CATSHRDYSYEQYF	TGTGCCACATCCCACCGGGACTACTCTTACGAGCAGTACTTC
-	-	TRBV28	TRBJ2-1	CASSLWDLRGDLSTYNEQFF	TGTGCCAGCAGTTTATGGGACCTGAGAGGGGACCTCAGCACCTACAATGAGCAGTTCTTC
-	-	TRBV5-6	TRBJ2-3	CASSLRPGSYTQYF	TGTGCCAGCAGCTTAAGGCCGGGCAGCTATACGCAGTATTTT
-	-	TRBV28	TRBJ2-7	CASSLTVGRIYEQYF	TGTGCCAGCAGTTTAACCGTAGGCCGGATCTACGAGCAGTACTTC
TRBD1	once	TRBV5-6	TRBJ1-2	CASSLSTGGQYGYTF	TGTGCCAGCAGCTTGTCAACAGGGGGACAATATGGCTACACCTTC
TRBD1	-	TRBV20-1	TRBJ2-7	CSARAPGQGCF	TGCAGTGCTAGAGCCCCGGGACAGGGGTGCTTC
-	once	TRBV10-3	TRBJ2-7	CAIRRQGGTYEQYF	TGTGCCATCAGGCGACAGGGCGGGACCTACGAGCAGTACTTC
TRBD1	-	TRBV27	TRBJ1-1	CASRSTGVGTEAFF	TGTGCCAGCAGATCGACAGGGGTGGGCACTGAAGCTTTCTTT
TRBD1	-	TRBV5-6	TRBJ1-4	CASSNRDRGEKLFF	TGTGCCAGCAGCAACCGGGACAGGGGTGAAAAACTGTTTTTT
-	-	TRBV6-1	TRBJ2-2	CASSEGWLANTGELFF	TGTGCCAGCAGTGAAGGTTGGCTAGCGAACACCGGGGAGCTGTTTTTT
-	-	TRBV7-6	TRBJ2-1	CASSLGGGFSEQFF	TGTGCCAGCAGCTTAGGTGGGGGGTTCAGTGAGCAGTTCTTC
-	-	TRBV19	TRBJ2-3	CASSLSTGVKASTDTQYF	TGTGCCAGTAGCCTCTCAACAGGTGTTAAGGCTAGCACAGATACGCAGTATTTT
TRBD1	-	TRBV7-9	TRBJ2-1	CASSPTGGSSYNEQFF	TGTGCCAGCAGTCCAACAGGGGGCAGCTCCTACAATGAGCAGTTCTTC
-	-	TRBV5-1	TRBJ2-7	CASSLLGTYYEQYF	TGCGCCAGCAGCTTGTTGGGGACTTACTACGAGCAGTACTTC
-	-	TRBV13	TRBJ1-1	CASSPRDTLNTEAFF	TGTGCCAGCAGCCCCCGGGACACCTTGAACACTGAAGCTTTCTTT
TRBD2	-	TRBV6-1	TRBJ2-7	CASSETNRTSGSSSYEQYF	TGTGCCAGCAGTGAAACCAACCGGACTAGCGGTAGTAGCTCCTACGAGCAGTACTTC
TRBD1	-	TRBV5-6	TRBJ2-7	CASSRTGGEQYF	TGTGCCAGCAGCCGTACAGGGGGCGAGCAGTACTTC
-	-	TRBV7-6	TRBJ1-6	CASSQMGVVKSSYNSPLHF	TGTGCCAGCAGCCAAATGGGGGTTGTGAAGAGCTCCTATAATTCACCCCTCCACTTT
TRBD1	-	TRBV5-6	TRBJ2-1	CASSLSRDRGYNEQFF	TGTGCCAGCAGCTTGTCTAGGGACAGGGGCTACAATGAGCAGTTCTTC
TRBD1	-	TRBV5-1	TRBJ1-4	CASSFGGGQRNEKLFF	TGCGCCAGCAGCTTTGGTGGGGGACAGCGGAATGAAAAACTGTTTTTT
-	-	TRBV28	TRBJ2-3	CASSSGRVTDTQYF	TGTGCCAGCAGTTCCGGGCGGGTTACAGATACGCAGTATTTT
TRBD1	-	TRBV6-5	TRBJ1-2	CASSRTGGFYGYTF	TGTGCCAGCAGCAGGACAGGGGGGTTTTATGGCTACACCTTC
-	-	TRBV2	TRBJ2-4	CASSEFHKLLAKNIQYF	TGTGCCAGCAGTGAATTCCACAAGCTGCTAGCCAAAAACATTCAGTACTTC
-	-	TRBV4-3	TRBJ1-4	CASSQALRSGTNEKLFF	TGCGCCAGCAGCCAAGCCTTAAGGTCTGGAACTAATGAAAAACTGTTTTTT
TRBD2	-	TRBV6-4	TRBJ2-1	CASSERAGVYNEQFF	TGTGCCAGCAGTGAGAGGGCGGGAGTTTACAATGAGCAGTTCTTC